The rows below give T cell receptor beta chains drawn from one sample of a study of T cell responses to AZD1222 COVID-19 vaccine. Assay: immunoSEQ multiplex PCR; the TCRdb copy retains only in-frame clones and omits some. This table holds approximately 130,000 clones, over 90% found once. The sample here was peripheral blood, taken on day 0 of AZD1222 vaccination. These receptors came from an adult in good health. Both conserved end residues are trimmed from each CDR3.

CDR3 protein	V gene	J gene
ASSTPGGGVYEQY	TRBV27	TRBJ2-7
ASSSGQTLNEQF	TRBV5-1	TRBJ2-1
ASSYGRTEAF	TRBV7-9	TRBJ1-1
ASSQGLMGNTIY	TRBV3-1/TRBV3-2	TRBJ1-3
ASSQWEGARYEQY	TRBV4-1	TRBJ2-7
ASSSGTGFSGNTIY	TRBV5-1	TRBJ1-3
ASSSDRVSGNTIY	TRBV7-9	TRBJ1-3
ASRPTGTGYGYT	TRBV6-5	TRBJ1-2
ASQGQLAKNIQY	TRBV7-9	TRBJ2-4
ASSVGGSGAEAF	TRBV9	TRBJ1-1
ASSTGLYTGELF	TRBV5-1	TRBJ2-2
ASSLEQRYNEQF	TRBV5-1	TRBJ2-1
ASSLALATDTQY	TRBV11-2	TRBJ2-3
AISDRGQGYTEAF	TRBV10-3	TRBJ1-1
ASSAGTSHTGELF	TRBV6-4	TRBJ2-2
ASSITAETQY	TRBV5-1	TRBJ2-5
AWSPGTGTSTDTQY	TRBV30	TRBJ2-3
ASSSFGVMNTEAF	TRBV5-1	TRBJ1-1
ASSQGLLYEQY	TRBV5-6	TRBJ2-7
ASSEDSYLNTEAF	TRBV6-2/TRBV6-3	TRBJ1-1
AWSVGVGYT	TRBV30	TRBJ1-2
ASSPGHRRTEAF	TRBV19	TRBJ1-1
ASSQVMNTEAF	TRBV4-1	TRBJ1-1
ASGVFSNQPQH	TRBV12-5	TRBJ1-5
ASSKGQGGQPQH	TRBV19	TRBJ1-5
ASSTWDTRISGMQY	TRBV19	TRBJ2-4
ASSSQGGTEAF	TRBV12-3/TRBV12-4	TRBJ1-1
ASSPPRVNTEAF	TRBV19	TRBJ1-1
ASSVRTGASGELF	TRBV9	TRBJ2-2
ASSVPRDGGNYGYT	TRBV9	TRBJ1-2
ASTNGPPGGAYNEQF	TRBV27	TRBJ2-1
AISESTGADQPQH	TRBV10-3	TRBJ1-5
AISEGRADYT	TRBV10-3	TRBJ1-2
ASSVSGISRQPQH	TRBV2	TRBJ1-5
ASSAGATNEKLF	TRBV10-2	TRBJ1-4
ASSESRAGELF	TRBV2	TRBJ2-2
ASSPPGQGARYT	TRBV18	TRBJ1-2
ASSPGGQRIGIQY	TRBV3-1/TRBV3-2	TRBJ2-4
ASSPKGQTGGEQY	TRBV7-9	TRBJ2-7
ASSLNEKLF	TRBV5-1	TRBJ1-4
ASRLKQGTSNQPQH	TRBV5-1	TRBJ1-5
AWSRTEGQPQH	TRBV30	TRBJ1-5
ASSLEPALREY	TRBV7-9	TRBJ2-7
ASSDLWTGANSPLH	TRBV6-1	TRBJ1-6
ASSWDRGGADTQY	TRBV11-2	TRBJ2-3